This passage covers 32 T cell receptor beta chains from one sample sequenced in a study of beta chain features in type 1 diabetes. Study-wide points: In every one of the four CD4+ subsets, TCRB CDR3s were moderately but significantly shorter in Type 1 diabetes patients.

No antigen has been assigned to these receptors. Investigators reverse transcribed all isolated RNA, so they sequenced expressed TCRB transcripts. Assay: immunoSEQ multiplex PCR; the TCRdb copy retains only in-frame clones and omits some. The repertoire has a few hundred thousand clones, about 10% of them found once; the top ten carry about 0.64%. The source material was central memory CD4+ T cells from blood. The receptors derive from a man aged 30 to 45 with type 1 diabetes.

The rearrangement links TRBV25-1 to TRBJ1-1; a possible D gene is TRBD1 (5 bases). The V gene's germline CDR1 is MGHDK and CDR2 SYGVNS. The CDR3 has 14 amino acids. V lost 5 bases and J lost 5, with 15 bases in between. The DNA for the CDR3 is TGTGCCAGCAGTCAGCAGGACATTAGGACTGAAGCTTTCTTT. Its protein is CASSQQDIRTEAFF.

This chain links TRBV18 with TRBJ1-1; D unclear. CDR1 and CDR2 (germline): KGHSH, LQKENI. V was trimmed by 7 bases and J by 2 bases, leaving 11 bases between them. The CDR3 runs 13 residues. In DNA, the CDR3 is TGTGCCAGCTTTGCCAACCCAAACACTGAAGCTTTCTTT. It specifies CASFANPNTEAFF.

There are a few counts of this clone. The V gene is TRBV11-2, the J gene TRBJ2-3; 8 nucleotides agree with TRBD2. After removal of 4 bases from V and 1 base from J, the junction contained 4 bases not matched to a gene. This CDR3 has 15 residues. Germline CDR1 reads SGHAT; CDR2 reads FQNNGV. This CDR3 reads CASSSGGRGTDTQYF. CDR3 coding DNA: TGTGCCAGCAGCTCGGGGGGGAGAGGCACAGATACGCAGTATTTT.

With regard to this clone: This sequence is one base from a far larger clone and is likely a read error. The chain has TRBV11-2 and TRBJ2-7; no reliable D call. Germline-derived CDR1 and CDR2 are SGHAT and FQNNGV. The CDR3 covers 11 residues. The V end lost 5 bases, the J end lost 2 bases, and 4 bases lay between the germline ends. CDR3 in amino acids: CASSLPYEQYF. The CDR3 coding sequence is TGTGCCAGCAGCCTCCCCTACGAGCAGTACTTC.

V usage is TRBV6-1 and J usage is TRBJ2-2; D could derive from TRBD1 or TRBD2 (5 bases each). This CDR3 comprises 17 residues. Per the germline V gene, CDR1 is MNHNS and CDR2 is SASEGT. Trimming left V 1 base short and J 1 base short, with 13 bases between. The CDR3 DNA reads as TGTGCCAGCAGTGAAGGAGCCGGGGCAGGGAACACCGGGGAGCTGTTTTTT. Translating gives CASSEGAGAGNTGELFF.

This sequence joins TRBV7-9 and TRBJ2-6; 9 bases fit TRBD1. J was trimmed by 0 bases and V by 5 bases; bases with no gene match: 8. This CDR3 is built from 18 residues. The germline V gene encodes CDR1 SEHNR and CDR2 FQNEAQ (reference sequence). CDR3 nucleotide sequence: TGTGCCAGCAGCCCCTACCGGGACAGGGACTCTGGGGCCAACGTCCTGACTTTC. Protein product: CASSPYRDRDSGANVLTF.

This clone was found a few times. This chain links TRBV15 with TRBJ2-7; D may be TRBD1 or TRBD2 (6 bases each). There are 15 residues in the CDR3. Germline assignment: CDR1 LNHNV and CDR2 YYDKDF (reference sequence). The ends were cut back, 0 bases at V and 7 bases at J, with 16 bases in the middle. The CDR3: CATSRDIAGAGEQYF. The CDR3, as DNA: TGTGCCACCAGCAGAGATATCGCAGGGGCGGGGGAGCAGTACTTC.

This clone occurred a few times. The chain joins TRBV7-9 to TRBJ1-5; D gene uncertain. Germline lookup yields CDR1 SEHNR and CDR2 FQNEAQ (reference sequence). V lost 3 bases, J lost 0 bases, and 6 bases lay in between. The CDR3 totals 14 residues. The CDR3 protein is CASSLQDSNQPQHF. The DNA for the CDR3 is TGTGCCAGCAGCTTGCAGGATAGCAATCAGCCCCAGCATTTT. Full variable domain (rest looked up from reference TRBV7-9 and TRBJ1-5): DTGVSQNPRHKITKRGQNVTFRCDPISEHNRLYWYRQTLGQGPEFLTYFQNEAQLEKSRLLSDRFSAERPKGSFSTLEIQRTEQGDSAMYLCASSLQDSNQPQHFGDGTRLSIL.

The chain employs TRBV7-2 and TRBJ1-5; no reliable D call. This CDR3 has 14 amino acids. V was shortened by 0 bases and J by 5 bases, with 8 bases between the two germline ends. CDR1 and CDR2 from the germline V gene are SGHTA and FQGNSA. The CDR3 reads CASSLAPGYQPQHF. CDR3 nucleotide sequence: TGTGCCAGCAGCTTAGCGCCGGGGTATCAGCCCCAGCATTTT.

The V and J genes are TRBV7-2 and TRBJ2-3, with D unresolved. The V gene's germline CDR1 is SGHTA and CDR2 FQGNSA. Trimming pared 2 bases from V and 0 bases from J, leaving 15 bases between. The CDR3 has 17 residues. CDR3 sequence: CASSLTTASDSTDTQYF. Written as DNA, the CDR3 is TGTGCCAGCAGCTTAACTACGGCAAGTGATAGCACAGATACGCAGTATTTT.

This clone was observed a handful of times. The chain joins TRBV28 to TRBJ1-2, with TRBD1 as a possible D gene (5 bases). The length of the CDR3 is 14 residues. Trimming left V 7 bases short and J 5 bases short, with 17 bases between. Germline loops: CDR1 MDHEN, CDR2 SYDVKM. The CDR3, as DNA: TGTGCCAGCACCATCCCGGGGCAGGCTTATGGCTACACCTTC. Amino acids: CASTIPGQAYGYTF.

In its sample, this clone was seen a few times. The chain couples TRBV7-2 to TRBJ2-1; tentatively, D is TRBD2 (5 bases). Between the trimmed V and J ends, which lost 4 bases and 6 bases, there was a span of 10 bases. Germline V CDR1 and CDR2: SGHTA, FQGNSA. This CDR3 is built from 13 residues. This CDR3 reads CASSYTSFNEQFF. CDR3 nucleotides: TGTGCCAGCAGCTATACTAGTTTCAATGAGCAGTTCTTC. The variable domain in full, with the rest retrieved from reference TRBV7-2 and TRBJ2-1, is GAGVSQSPSNKVTEKGKDVELRCDPISGHTALYWYRQSLGQGLEFLIYFQGNSAPDKSGLPSDRFSAERTGGSVSTLTIQRTQQEDSAVYLCASSYTSFNEQFFGPGTRLTVL.

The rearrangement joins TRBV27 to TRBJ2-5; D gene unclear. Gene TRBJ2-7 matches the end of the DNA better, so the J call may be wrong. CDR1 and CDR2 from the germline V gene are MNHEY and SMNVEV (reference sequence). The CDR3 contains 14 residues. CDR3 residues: CASSKRTLSYEQYF. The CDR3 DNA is TGTGCCAGCAGTAAACGGACCCTCTCCTACGAGCAGTACTTC.

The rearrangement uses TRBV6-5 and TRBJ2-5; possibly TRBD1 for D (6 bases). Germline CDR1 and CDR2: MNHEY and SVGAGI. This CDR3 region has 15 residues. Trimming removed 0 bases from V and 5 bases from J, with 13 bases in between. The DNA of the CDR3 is TGTGCCAGCAGTTACTCTTCAGGGGCCAGGGAGACCCAGTACTTC. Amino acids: CASSYSSGARETQYF.

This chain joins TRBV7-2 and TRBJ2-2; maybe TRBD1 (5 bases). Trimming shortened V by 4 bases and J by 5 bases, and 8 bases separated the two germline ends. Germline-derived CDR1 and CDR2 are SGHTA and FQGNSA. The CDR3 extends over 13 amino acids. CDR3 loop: CASSSQGTGELFF. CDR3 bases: TGTGCCAGCAGCTCTCAGGGTACCGGGGAGCTGTTTTTT.

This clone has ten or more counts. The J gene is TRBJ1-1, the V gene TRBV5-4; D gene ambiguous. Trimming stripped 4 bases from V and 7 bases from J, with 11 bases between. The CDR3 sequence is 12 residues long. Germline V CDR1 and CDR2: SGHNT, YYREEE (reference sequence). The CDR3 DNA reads TGTGCCAGCAGCCGCCGGGGAGTTGAAGCTTTCTTT. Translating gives CASSRRGVEAFF.

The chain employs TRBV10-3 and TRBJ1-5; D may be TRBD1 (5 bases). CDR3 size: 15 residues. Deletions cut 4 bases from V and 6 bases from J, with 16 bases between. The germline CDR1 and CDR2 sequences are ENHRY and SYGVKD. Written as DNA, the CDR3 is TGTGCCATCAGTGCCGGGACCGGGAGGAGTCAGCCCCAGCATTTT. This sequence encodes CAISAGTGRSQPQHF.

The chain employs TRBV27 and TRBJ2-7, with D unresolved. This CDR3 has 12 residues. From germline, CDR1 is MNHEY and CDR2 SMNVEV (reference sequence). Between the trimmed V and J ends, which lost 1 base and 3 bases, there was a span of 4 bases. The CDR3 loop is CASSLLVYEQYF. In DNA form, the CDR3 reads TGTGCCAGCAGTTTATTAGTCTACGAGCAGTACTTC.

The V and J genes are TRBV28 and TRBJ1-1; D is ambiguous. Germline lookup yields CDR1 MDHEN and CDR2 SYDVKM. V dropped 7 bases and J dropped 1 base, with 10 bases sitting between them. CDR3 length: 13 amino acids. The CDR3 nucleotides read TGTGCCAGCACTCTGACGGGGAACACTGAAGCTTTCTTT. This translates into CASTLTGNTEAFF.

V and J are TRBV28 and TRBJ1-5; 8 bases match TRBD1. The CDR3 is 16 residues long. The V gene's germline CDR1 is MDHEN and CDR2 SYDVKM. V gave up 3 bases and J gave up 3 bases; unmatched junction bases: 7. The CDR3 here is CASSFGQGSLNQPQHF. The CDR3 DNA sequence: TGTGCCAGCAGTTTTGGACAGGGCAGTCTCAATCAGCCCCAGCATTTT.

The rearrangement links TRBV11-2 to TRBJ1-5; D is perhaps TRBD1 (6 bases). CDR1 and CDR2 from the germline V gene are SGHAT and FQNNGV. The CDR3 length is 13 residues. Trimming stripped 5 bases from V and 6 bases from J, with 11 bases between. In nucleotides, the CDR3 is TGTGCCAGCAGCGGGGACATTTCTCAGCCCCAGCATTTT. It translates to CASSGDISQPQHF.

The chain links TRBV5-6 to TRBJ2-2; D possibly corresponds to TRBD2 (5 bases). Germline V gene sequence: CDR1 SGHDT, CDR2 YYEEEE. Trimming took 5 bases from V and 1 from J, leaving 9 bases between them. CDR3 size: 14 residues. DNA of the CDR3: TGTGCCAGCAGGCCGGGAAGGAACACCGGGGAGCTGTTTTTT. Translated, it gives CASRPGRNTGELFF.

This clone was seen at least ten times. As DNA, the CDR3 is TGTGCCAGCAGCTCGGTCAGGGCAACCCAGTACTTC. This translates into CASSSVRATQYF. The genes are TRBV14 and TRBJ2-5, with D possibly TRBD1 on 5 matching bases. Germline CDR1 SGHDN, CDR2 FVKESK. V lost 5 bases, J lost 8 bases, and 12 bases lay in between. The CDR3 contains 12 residues.

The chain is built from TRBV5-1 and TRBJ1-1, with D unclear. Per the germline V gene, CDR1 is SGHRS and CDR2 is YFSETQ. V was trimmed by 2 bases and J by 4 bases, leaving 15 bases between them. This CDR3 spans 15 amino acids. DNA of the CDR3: TGCGCCAGCAGCTTCGCAGCCCGAGCTGGCACTGAAGCTTTCTTT. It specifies CASSFAARAGTEAFF.

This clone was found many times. The CDR3 loop is CASSLRGGSRETQYF. As DNA, the CDR3 is TGTGCCAGCAGCTTAAGGGGCGGGAGTCGAGAGACCCAGTACTTC. The rearrangement links TRBV7-3 to TRBJ2-5; 7 positions agree with TRBD2. Germline-derived CDR1 and CDR2 are SGHTA and FQGTGA. V lost 1 base, J lost 4 bases, and 6 bases stayed unmatched. The CDR3 sequence is 15 residues long.

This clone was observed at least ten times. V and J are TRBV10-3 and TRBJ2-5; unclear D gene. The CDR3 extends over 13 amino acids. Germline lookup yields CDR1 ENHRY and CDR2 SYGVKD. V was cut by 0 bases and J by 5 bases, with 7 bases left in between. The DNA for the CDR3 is TGTGCCATCAGTGAGTCGAATGGGGAGACCCAGTACTTC. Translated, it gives CAISESNGETQYF.

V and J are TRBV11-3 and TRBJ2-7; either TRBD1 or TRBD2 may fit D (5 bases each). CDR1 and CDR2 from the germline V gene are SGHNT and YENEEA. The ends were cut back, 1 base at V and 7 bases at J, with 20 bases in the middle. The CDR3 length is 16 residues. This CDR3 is CASSLVVTGLKGEQYF. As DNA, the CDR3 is TGTGCCAGCAGCTTAGTAGTGACCGGACTTAAGGGGGAGCAGTACTTC.

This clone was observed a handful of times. The CDR3 bases are TGTGCCTGGAGTGGGACAGGGGGAGGAGATACGCAGTATTTT. Its protein is CAWSGTGGGDTQYF. The chain is built from TRBV30 and TRBJ2-3, with TRBD1 matching 10 bases. CDR1 and CDR2 (germline): GTSNPN, SVGIG (reference sequence). The CDR3 sequence is 14 residues long. The V and J ends lost 1 base and 5 bases, in that order; junction bases with no gene match: 3.

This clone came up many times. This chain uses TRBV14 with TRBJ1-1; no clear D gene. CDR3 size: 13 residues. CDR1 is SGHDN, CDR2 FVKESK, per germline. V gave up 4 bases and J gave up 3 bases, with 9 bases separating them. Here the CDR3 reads CASSPHQDTEAFF. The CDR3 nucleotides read TGTGCCAGCAGCCCCCACCAGGACACTGAAGCTTTCTTT.

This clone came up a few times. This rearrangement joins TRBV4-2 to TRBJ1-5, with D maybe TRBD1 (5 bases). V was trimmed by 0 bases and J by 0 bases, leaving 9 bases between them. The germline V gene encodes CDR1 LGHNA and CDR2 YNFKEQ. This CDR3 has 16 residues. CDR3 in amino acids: CASSQEGGNSNQPQHF. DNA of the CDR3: TGTGCCAGCAGCCAAGAGGGGGGAAATAGCAATCAGCCCCAGCATTTT.

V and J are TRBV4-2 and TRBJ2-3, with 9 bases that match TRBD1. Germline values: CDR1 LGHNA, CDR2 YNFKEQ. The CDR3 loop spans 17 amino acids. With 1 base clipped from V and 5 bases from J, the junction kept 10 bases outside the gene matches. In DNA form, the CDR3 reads TGTGCCAGCAGCCAAGGGGGGCGGGACAGGGTAAAAGATACGCAGTATTTT. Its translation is CASSQGGRDRVKDTQYF.

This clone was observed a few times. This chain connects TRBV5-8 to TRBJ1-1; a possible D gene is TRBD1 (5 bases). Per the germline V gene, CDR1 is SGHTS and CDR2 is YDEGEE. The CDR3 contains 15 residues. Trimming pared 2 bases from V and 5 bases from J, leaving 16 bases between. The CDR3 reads CASSFYPAGSTEAFF. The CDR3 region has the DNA TGTGCCAGCAGCTTTTACCCTGCAGGGTCAACTGAAGCTTTCTTT.